Listed below are T cell receptor beta chains from one sample, sequenced in a study of T cells in localized non-small cell lung cancer. Assay used: immunoSEQ multiplex PCR; TCRdb lists only in-frame clones, some missing. Among around 78,000 clones listed, 88% were seen once. The sample here was peripheral blood, taken before any cancer treatment. Every receptor here comes from a woman aged 40-69 years with stage I squamous cell lung carcinoma. The CDR3 runs from the conserved cysteine through the conserved F or W. D genes are given only for firm matches. For some rows the clone size is stated as once, few or many, or as a class when expanded; others skip it.

CDR3 DNA,CDR3 protein,D gene,V gene,clone size,J gene
TGTGCCAGCAGCCAAGGACTAGCGGGGGGACCGTCTAGCACAGATACGCAGTATTTT,CASSQGLAGGPSSTDTQYF,TRBD2,TRBV4-2,-,TRBJ2-3
TGTGCCAGCAGTTACTCATGGGACTACAATGAGCAGTTCTTC,CASSYSWDYNEQFF,-,TRBV6-5,-,TRBJ2-1
TGTGCCAGCAGCAACCGGGCCGCCGGGGAGCTGTTTTTT,CASSNRAAGELFF,-,TRBV9,-,TRBJ2-2
TGTGCCATCAGAGTCCAGATCCGGAAGGGGAAAGCAGATACGCAGTATTTT,CAIRVQIRKGKADTQYF,-,TRBV10-3,-,TRBJ2-3
TGCAGCGTTGAGGATAACCGGGGGGAGACCCAGTACTTC,CSVEDNRGETQYF,-,TRBV29-1,-,TRBJ2-5
TGTGCCAGCAGTCTTGGAACGGTACCCCTCCACTTT,CASSLGTVPLHF,-,TRBV5-6,-,TRBJ1-6
TGTGCCAGCAGCGTAGGGCTAGCGGGGGGGCTTTACAATGAGCAGTTCTTC,CASSVGLAGGLYNEQFF,TRBD2,TRBV9,-,TRBJ2-1
TGTGCCAGCAGTGAAGGTCGAGTTTCAGAGACCCAGTACTTC,CASSEGRVSETQYF,-,TRBV6-1,-,TRBJ2-5
TGTGCCAGCAGTTACGACAGGACCACAGATACGCAGTATTTT,CASSYDRTTDTQYF,-,TRBV6-5,-,TRBJ2-3
TGCGCCAGCAGCTTTACCCGGGCCAAGAACACTGAAGCTTTCTTT,CASSFTRAKNTEAFF,-,TRBV5-1,-,TRBJ1-1
TGTGCCAGCAGTTTTAAGGGGCAGGGTCTTGAGCAGTTCTTC,CASSFKGQGLEQFF,-,TRBV27,-,TRBJ2-1
TGTGCCAGCAGTTTCCCGGGACAGGGGAGTGTCTTC,CASSFPGQGSVF,TRBD1,TRBV27,-,TRBJ2-7
TGTGCCAGTAGTATCAAGTCCTATGACTATGGCTACACCTTC,CASSIKSYDYGYTF,-,TRBV19,-,TRBJ1-2
TGTGCCAGCAGCTACTCCGGGGGCACCTACGAGCAGTACTTC,CASSYSGGTYEQYF,-,TRBV11-2,-,TRBJ2-7
TGCGCCAGCAGCTTGGCTGGGAGCTCCTACGAGCAGTACTTC,CASSLAGSSYEQYF,-,TRBV5-1,-,TRBJ2-7
TGTGCCAGTAGTTACAGGGGAAAGGACTATGGCTACACCTTC,CASSYRGKDYGYTF,TRBD1,TRBV19,-,TRBJ1-2
TGTGCCTGGAGTCGGGGACAGGGTCACAATTCACCCCTCCACTTT,CAWSRGQGHNSPLHF,TRBD1,TRBV30,-,TRBJ1-6
TGTGCCAGCAGCAGATACAGGGTCTCTGGAAACACCATATATTTT,CASSRYRVSGNTIYF,-,TRBV11-2,-,TRBJ1-3
TGTGCCAGCAGTGTCGGCCGGGGACCTTATGGCTACACCTTC,CASSVGRGPYGYTF,-,TRBV2,-,TRBJ1-2
TGCGCCAGTTCCCAGGGGTTGGGGACAGATACGCAGTATTTT,CASSQGLGTDTQYF,-,TRBV10-2,-,TRBJ2-3
TGTGCCAGCTCACCTGCTGTGAACACTGAAGCTTTCTTT,CASSPAVNTEAFF,-,TRBV18,-,TRBJ1-1
TGTGCCAGCAGCTTGGATGCGGGGGTCCCCAATCAGCCCCAGCATTTT,CASSLDAGVPNQPQHF,-,TRBV5-4,few,TRBJ1-5
TGTGCCAGCTCACTGATTACTGGTGAAAAACTGTTTTTT,CASSLITGEKLFF,-,TRBV18,once,TRBJ1-4
TGTGCCAGCAGTTACTCCGCACCCTCGGATGGCTACACCTTC,CASSYSAPSDGYTF,-,TRBV6-6,-,TRBJ1-2
TGCGCCAGCAGCTCGGGACAGGGCTACAATGAGCAGTTCTTC,CASSSGQGYNEQFF,TRBD1,TRBV5-1,once,TRBJ2-1
TGTGCCAGCAGTTCAGACAGGGGTCTTACTCAGCCCCAGCATTTT,CASSSDRGLTQPQHF,TRBD1,TRBV7-9,-,TRBJ1-5
TGTGCCAGCAGCTTAGCAGCACCTGGAAACACCATATATTTT,CASSLAAPGNTIYF,-,TRBV11-2,-,TRBJ1-3
TGTGCCAGCTCACCACGAGACACTGAAGCTTTCTTT,CASSPRDTEAFF,-,TRBV18,-,TRBJ1-1
TGTGCCAGCAGTTATCTGGGGGCAAACACTGAAGCTTTCTTT,CASSYLGANTEAFF,-,TRBV6-5,-,TRBJ1-1
TGCGCCAGCTTTGAGGGGGTCGGCGTATATGGCTACACCTTC,CASFEGVGVYGYTF,-,TRBV5-1,-,TRBJ1-2
TGTGCCACCAGCAGAGGACCGGAGACCCAGTACTTC,CATSRGPETQYF,-,TRBV15,-,TRBJ2-5
TGTGCCAGCAAGGGCTCCATGAACACTGAAGCTTTCTTT,CASKGSMNTEAFF,-,TRBV6-1,-,TRBJ1-1
TGCAGCGTTGGTCAGGGTTTGGAGGGCTACACCTTC,CSVGQGLEGYTF,-,TRBV29-1,-,TRBJ1-2
TGCGCCAGCAGCCATCCAACCGGGACGGTGGGCTACACCTTC,CASSHPTGTVGYTF,-,TRBV4-1,-,TRBJ1-2
TGTGCCAGCAGCGTCCGGGACAGGGGGTTGGCCGGGGAGCTGTTTTTT,CASSVRDRGLAGELFF,TRBD1,TRBV9,few,TRBJ2-2